Included here is one TCR beta chain sequence, with context. Its antigen remains unidentified. The data derive from a study of human T cells and chemical hapten exposure. The study's findings and limits: No change in TCRs above 1 in 1000 frequency was produced by DPC sensitization.

After removal of 2 bases from V and 4 bases from J, the junction contained 3 bases not matched to a gene. This CDR3 has 14 residues. Germline V lookup: CDR1 KGHSH, CDR2 LQKENI. The time point here: pre-sensitization, week 0. Treatment described: therapeutic diphenylcyclopropenone sensitization with weekly scalp DPC. Patients had alopecia, were aged 18 to 70, and were not pregnant. TCRdb re-called the RACE reads through MiXCR, storing one row per CDR3 protein. Of tens of thousands of distinct CDR3 sequences detected, 9.6% appear once; the ten largest clones hold less than 4.5%. This TCR was recovered from a woman in her thirties or forties with alopecia areata. Some clones in this sample may be carry-over from other donors' samples. Here the sequenced sample was whole blood, taken in connection with sensitization to the hapten diphenylcyclopropenone (DPC). This sequence joins TRBV18 and TRBJ2-7, with 9 bases aligning to TRBD1. CDR3 coding DNA: TGTGCCAGCTCACCAATGGGACAGGGTTACGAGCAGTACTTC. Encoded protein: CASSPMGQGYEQYF.